Shown below are 9 T cell receptor beta chains from a single sample sequenced in a study of T cell changes during pregnancy in multiple sclerosis (dated by TCRdb to between 2018 and 2021). Library prep was done by the immunoSEQ multiplex PCR assay. TCRdb retrieved this table from immuneACCESS and kept in-frame rearrangements only. Not all clones are present; in checked studies, unresolved V genes account for under half, and no reason is known for the remainder. The sample includes 70,000 to 100,000 clones, with around 95% observed a single time. Roughly 1.4% of the sample is taken by the ten largest. The sequencing used peripheral blood, collected in the third trimester of pregnancy. All receptors derive from a female donor in good health, enrolled as a control in a pregnancy study.

This chain connects TRBV5-1 to TRBJ2-3; 7 bases map to TRBD2. Germline V lookup: CDR1 SGHRS, CDR2 YFSETQ. The CDR3 is 17 residues long. The J segment lost 6 bases and the V segment lost 0 bases, leaving 13 bases of the junction unmatched. In DNA form, the CDR3 reads TGCGCCAGCAGCTTGGAGCTTTTCAGCGGGGCCCGCGATACGCAGTATTTT. Translation: CASSLELFSGARDTQYF.

The count of this clone is one. The J gene is TRBJ2-1, the V gene TRBV27; D uncertain. Trimming stripped 5 bases from V and 3 bases from J, with 8 bases between. This CDR3 contains 13 residues. Germline V gene data show CDR1 as MNHEY and CDR2 as SMNVEV (reference sequence). The CDR3 DNA follows: TGTGCCAGCAGTCTCAACAACTACAATGAGCAGTTCTTC. This translates into CASSLNNYNEQFF.

Here the CDR3 reads CASSVSGRYEQYF. The DNA for the CDR3 is TGTGCCAGCAGCGTGTCGGGGAGGTACGAGCAGTACTTC. The chain links TRBV5-6 to TRBJ2-7, with D possibly matching TRBD2 (6 bases). In germline, CDR1 is SGHDT, CDR2 YYEEEE. The germline V and J ends were trimmed by 4 bases and 4 bases, with 12 bases remaining between them. The CDR3 is made up of 13 amino acids.

The rearrangement links TRBV4-1 to TRBJ1-5; D may be TRBD1 (5 bases). V was shortened by 3 bases and J by 7 bases, with 13 bases between the two germline ends. Per germline, CDR1 MGHRA and CDR2 YSYEKL. This CDR3 region has 14 residues. CDR3 nucleotide sequence: TGCGCCAGCAGCCAGCAGGAACAGGTCCAGCCCCAGCATTTT. It encodes CASSQQEQVQPQHF.

This chain connects TRBV18 to TRBJ2-3, with TRBD1 matching over 9 bases. The CDR3 runs 17 residues. Trimming removed 4 bases from V and 2 bases from J; junction bases left unmatched: 10. Looked up from germline, CDR1 is KGHSH and CDR2 is LQKENI. In DNA, the CDR3 is TGTGCCAGCTCACTCCGTACGGGACAGGGATCCACAGATACGCAGTATTTT. It translates to CASSLRTGQGSTDTQYF.

The chain recombines TRBV6-4 with TRBJ2-3, with 12 nucleotides matching TRBD2. Germline CDR1 is MRHNA and CDR2 is SNTAGT. The CDR3 length is 14 residues. V was pared by 4 bases and J by 5 bases, with 1 base of the junction left unmatched. Here the CDR3 reads CASSGGLAGDTQYF. The DNA of the CDR3 is TGTGCCAGCAGTGGGGGACTAGCGGGAGATACGCAGTATTTT.

The chain links TRBV7-8 to TRBJ1-1; D might be TRBD1 (6 bases). CDR3 length: 13 amino acids. Trimming took 5 bases from V and 8 from J, leaving 15 bases between them. Germline lookup yields CDR1 SGHVS and CDR2 FQNEAQ. Written as DNA, the CDR3 is TGTGCCAGCAGCCTAAAACAGGGTTTGGAAGCTTTCTTT. It encodes CASSLKQGLEAFF.

CDR3 protein: CASSSRLAGSSYNEQFF. In nucleotides, the CDR3 is TGTGCCAGTAGTTCACGACTAGCGGGAAGCTCCTACAATGAGCAGTTCTTC. The chain has TRBV19 and TRBJ2-1, with 11 bases aligning to TRBD2. The CDR3 consists of 17 residues. V lost 5 bases, J lost 0 bases, and 6 bases stayed unmatched. Germline V gives CDR1 LNHDA, CDR2 SQIVND (reference sequence).

The gene calls are TRBV27 and TRBJ2-7; 7 bases agree with TRBD2. Germline CDR1 MNHEY, CDR2 SMNVEV (reference sequence). Trimming took 4 bases from V and 9 from J; bases not matched to a gene: 18. This CDR3 contains 16 residues. In DNA, the CDR3 is TGTGCCAGCAGTTGGGGCGGGAGCCCCCTCCTGGGCGCGCAGTACTTC. It codes for CASSWGGSPLLGAQYF.